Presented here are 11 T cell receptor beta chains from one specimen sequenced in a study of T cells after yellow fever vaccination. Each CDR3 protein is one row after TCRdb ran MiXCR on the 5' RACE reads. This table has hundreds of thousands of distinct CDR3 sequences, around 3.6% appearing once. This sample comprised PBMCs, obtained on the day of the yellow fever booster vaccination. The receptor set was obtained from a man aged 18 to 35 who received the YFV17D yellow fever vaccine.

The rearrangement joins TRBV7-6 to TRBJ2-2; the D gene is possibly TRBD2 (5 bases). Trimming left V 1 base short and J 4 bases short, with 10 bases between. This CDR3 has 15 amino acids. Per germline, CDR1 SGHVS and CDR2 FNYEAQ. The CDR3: CASSLGTGSTGELFF. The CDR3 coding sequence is TGTGCCAGCAGCTTAGGAACGGGGAGCACCGGGGAGCTGTTTTTT. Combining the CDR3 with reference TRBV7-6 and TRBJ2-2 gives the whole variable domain GAGVSQSPRYKVTKRGQDVALRCDPISGHVSLYWYRQALGQGPEFLTYFNYEAQQDKSGLPNDRFSAERPEGSISTLTIQRTEQRDSAMYRCASSLGTGSTGELFFGEGSRLTVL.

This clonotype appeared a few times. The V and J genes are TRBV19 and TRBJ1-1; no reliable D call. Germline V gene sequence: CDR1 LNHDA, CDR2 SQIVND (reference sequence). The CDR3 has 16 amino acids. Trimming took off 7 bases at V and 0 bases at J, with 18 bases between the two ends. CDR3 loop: CASTSGSGHLNTEAFF. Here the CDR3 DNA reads TGTGCCAGTACTTCTGGTAGCGGGCACCTGAACACTGAAGCTTTCTTT.

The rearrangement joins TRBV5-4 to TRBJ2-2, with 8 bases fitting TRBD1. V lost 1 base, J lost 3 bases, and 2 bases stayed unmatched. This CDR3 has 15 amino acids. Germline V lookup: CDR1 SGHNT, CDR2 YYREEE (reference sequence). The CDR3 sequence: CASSLIQGDTGELFF. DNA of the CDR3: TGTGCCAGCAGCTTGATACAGGGGGACACCGGGGAGCTGTTTTTT.

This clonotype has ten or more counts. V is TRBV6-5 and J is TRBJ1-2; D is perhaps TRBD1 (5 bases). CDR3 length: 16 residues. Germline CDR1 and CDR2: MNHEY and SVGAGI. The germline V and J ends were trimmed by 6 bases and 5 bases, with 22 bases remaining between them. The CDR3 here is CASRTRWSRGPYGYTF. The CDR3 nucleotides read TGTGCCAGCAGAACCAGGTGGTCTAGGGGCCCGTATGGCTACACCTTC.

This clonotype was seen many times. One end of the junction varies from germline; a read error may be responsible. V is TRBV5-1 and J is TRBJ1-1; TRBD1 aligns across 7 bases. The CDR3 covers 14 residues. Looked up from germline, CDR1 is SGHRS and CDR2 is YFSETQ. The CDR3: CASSWTGLNTEAFF. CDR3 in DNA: TGTGCCAGCAGTTGGACAGGATTGAACACTGAAGCTTTCTTT.

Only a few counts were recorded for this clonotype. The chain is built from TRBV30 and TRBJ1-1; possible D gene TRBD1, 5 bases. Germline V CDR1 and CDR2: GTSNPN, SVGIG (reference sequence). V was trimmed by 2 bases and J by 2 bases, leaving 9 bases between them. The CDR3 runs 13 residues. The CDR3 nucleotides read TGTGCCTGGAGTACCCAGGGAAACACTGAAGCTTTCTTT. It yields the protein CAWSTQGNTEAFF.

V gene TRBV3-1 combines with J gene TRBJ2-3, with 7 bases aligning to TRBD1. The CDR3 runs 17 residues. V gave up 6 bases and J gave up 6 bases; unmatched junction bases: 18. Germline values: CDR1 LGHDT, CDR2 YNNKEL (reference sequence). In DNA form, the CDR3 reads TGTGCCAGCAGTCTCCAAAATACCGGGACAGCAGACGATACGCAGTATTTT. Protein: CASSLQNTGTADDTQYF.

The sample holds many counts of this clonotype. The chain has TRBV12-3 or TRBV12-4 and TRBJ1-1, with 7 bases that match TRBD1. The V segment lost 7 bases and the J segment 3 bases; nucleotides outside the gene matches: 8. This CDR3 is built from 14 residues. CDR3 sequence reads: CASTTSRGYTEAFF. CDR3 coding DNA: TGTGCCAGCACCACAAGCAGGGGGTACACTGAAGCTTTCTTT.

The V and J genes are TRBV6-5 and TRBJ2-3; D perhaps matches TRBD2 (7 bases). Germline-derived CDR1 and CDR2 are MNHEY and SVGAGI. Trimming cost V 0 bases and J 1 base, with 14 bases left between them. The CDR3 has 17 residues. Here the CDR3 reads CASSYSSGGRGTDTQYF. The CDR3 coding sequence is TGTGCCAGCAGTTACTCGTCCGGGGGGCGCGGCACAGATACGCAGTATTTT.

CDR3 sequence: CSAGKTETNYGYTF. CDR3 DNA sequence: TGCAGTGCTGGCAAGACAGAGACTAACTATGGCTACACCTTC. The V and J genes are TRBV20-1 and TRBJ1-2; D might be TRBD1 (5 bases). CDR3 length: 14 residues. Per the germline V gene, CDR1 is DFQATT and CDR2 is SNEGSKA (reference sequence). V was clipped by 5 bases and J by 0 bases, with 13 bases between them.

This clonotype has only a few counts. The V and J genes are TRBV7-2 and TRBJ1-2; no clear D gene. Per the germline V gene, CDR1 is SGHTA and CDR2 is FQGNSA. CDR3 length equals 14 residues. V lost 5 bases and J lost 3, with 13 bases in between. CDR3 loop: CASSDGISHYGYTF. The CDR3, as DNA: TGTGCCAGCAGCGACGGAATTAGCCACTATGGCTACACCTTC.